The sequence of this T cell receptor (beta chain) was determined in a study of early T cells in non-severe SARS-CoV-2 infection. TCRdb re-analysed the 5' RACE reads in MiXCR, keeping a single row per CDR3 protein. The data contain tens of thousands of distinct CDR3 sequences, 5.5% to 6.5% of them seen just once; the ten biggest clones take up 6.5% to 8.5%. This clonotype came up many times. CDR3 length equals 13 residues. The V gene lost 3 bases and the J gene lost 5 bases, with 8 bases spanning the gap. Germline CDR1 reads SGDLS; CDR2 reads YYNGEE. The clonotype comes from an adult who was a healthcare worker with PCR-confirmed SARS-CoV-2 infection or an uninfected control (not recorded which). The gene calls are TRBV9 and TRBJ1-4; D unclear. Sequencing input: whole blood. The CDR3 sequence is CASSGTANEKLFF. The CDR3 bases are TGTGCCAGCAGCGGAACAGCGAATGAAAAACTGTTTTTT.